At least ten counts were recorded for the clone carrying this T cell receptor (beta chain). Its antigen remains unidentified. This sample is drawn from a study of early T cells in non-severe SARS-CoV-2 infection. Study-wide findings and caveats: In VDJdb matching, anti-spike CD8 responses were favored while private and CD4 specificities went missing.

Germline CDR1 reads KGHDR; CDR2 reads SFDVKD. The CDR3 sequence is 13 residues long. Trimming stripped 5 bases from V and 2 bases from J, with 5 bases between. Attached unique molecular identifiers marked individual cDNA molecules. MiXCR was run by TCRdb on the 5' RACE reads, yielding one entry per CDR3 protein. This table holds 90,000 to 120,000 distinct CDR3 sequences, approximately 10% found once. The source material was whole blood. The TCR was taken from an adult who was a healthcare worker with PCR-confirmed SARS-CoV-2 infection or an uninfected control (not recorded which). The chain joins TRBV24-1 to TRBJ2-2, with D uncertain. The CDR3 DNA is TGTGCCACCAGTGTCGTTAACACCGGGGAGCTGTTTTTT. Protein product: CATSVVNTGELFF.